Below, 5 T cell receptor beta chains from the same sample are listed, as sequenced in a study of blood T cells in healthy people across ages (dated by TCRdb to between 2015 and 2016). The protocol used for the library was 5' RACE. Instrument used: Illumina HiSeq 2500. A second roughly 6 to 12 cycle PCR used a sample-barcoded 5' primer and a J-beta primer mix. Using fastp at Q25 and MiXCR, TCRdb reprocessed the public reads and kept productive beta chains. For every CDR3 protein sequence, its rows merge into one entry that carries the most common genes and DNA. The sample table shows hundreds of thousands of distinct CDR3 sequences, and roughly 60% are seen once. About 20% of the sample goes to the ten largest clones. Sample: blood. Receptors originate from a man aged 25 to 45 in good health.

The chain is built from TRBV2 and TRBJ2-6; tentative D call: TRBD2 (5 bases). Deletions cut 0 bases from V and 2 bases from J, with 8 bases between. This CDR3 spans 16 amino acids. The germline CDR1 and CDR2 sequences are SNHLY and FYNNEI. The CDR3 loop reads CASSEARVAGANVLTF. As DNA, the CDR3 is TGTGCCAGCAGTGAAGCGCGGGTCGCTGGGGCCAACGTCCTGACTTTC.

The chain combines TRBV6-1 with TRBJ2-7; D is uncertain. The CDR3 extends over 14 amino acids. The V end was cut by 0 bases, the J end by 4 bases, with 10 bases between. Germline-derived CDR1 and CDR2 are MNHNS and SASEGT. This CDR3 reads CASSEATPGYEQYF. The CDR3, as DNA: TGTGCCAGCAGTGAAGCGACCCCAGGATACGAGCAGTACTTC.

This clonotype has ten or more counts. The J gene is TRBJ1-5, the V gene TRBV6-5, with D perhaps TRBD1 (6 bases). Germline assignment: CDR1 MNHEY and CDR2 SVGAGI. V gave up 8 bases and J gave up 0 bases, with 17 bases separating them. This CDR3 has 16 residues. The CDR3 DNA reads TGTGCCAGCCACCCGACAGGTACCTATAGCAATCAGCCCCAGCATTTT. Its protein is CASHPTGTYSNQPQHF.

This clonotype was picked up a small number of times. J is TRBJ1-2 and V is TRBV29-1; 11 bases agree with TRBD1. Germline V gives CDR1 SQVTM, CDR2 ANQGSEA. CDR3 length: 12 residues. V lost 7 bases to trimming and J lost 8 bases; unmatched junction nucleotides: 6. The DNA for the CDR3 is TGCAGCGGAAGGACAGGGGGCAAAGGCTACACCTTC. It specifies CSGRTGGKGYTF.

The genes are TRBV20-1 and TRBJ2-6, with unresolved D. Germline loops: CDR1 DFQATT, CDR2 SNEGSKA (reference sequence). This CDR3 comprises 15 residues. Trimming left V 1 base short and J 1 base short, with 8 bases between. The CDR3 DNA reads TGCAGTGCTAGAGGACCCGAATCTGGGGCCAACGTCCTGACTTTC. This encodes CSARGPESGANVLTF.